These 29 T cell receptor beta chains share one sample of origin, sequenced in a study of shared clonotypes between healthy human individuals. Generated by immunoSEQ multiplex PCR, the TCRdb table keeps only in-frame clones and is missing some. The sample gives 2 million to 3 million clones, under 95% of which show up once; 0.36% is in the top ten. Sequenced material: naive CD4+ T cells from PBMCs. Specified subset: CD45RA+ positively selected. The source of these receptors is a man in his late teens or twenties in good health. Some clones in this sample may be carry-over from other donors' samples.

The chain employs TRBV28 and TRBJ1-5; 7 nucleotides match TRBD1. This CDR3 is 15 amino acids long. The germline V gene encodes CDR1 MDHEN and CDR2 SYDVKM. The V and J ends lost 11 bases and 5 bases, in that order; junction bases with no gene match: 15. The CDR3 coding sequence is TGTGCCGCCAGAAAGGCAGGGGGGGATCATCAGCCCCAGCATTTT. Translation gives CAARKAGGDHQPQHF.

The CDR3 region is CASSEIRDFNRGGTGELFF. The DNA of the CDR3 is TGTGCCAGCAGTGAAATAAGAGATTTTAACAGGGGGGGCACCGGGGAGCTGTTTTTT. The chain links TRBV6-1 to TRBJ2-2; maybe TRBD1 (8 bases). The V gene lost 2 bases and the J gene lost 4 bases, with 23 bases spanning the gap. This CDR3 has 19 amino acids. Germline CDR1 MNHNS, CDR2 SASEGT.

The chain joins TRBV9 to TRBJ2-1; 8 bases align to TRBD2. The length of the CDR3 is 15 residues. Germline lookup yields CDR1 SGDLS and CDR2 YYNGEE. The trim removed 0 bases at V and 4 bases at J, leaving 3 bases unmatched. The CDR3 DNA follows: TGTGCCAGCAGCGTAGCGGGAGGGTTTTACAATGAGCAGTTCTTC. Translated, it gives CASSVAGGFYNEQFF.

The genes are TRBV9 and TRBJ2-5; D call uncertain. V shed 4 bases and J shed 5 bases, with 18 bases lying between them. The CDR3 runs 15 residues. Germline CDR1 SGDLS, CDR2 YYNGEE. In nucleotides, the CDR3 is TGTGCCAGCAGCCCAGACACTTATGAGACGGAGACCCAGTACTTC. This translates into CASSPDTYETETQYF. The entire variable domain, with the rest obtained from reference TRBV9 and TRBJ2-5, is as follows: DSGVTQTPKHLITATGQRVTLRCSPRSGDLSVYWYQQSLDQGLQFLIQYYNGEERAKGNILERFSAQQFPDLHSELNLSSLELGDSALYFCASSPDTYETETQYFGPGTRLLVL.

The chain links TRBV6-1 to TRBJ2-1, with 10 bases lining up with TRBD2. Germline V gene data show CDR1 as MNHNS and CDR2 as SASEGT. The CDR3 has 17 amino acids. Unmatched junction bases numbered 10, after V lost 2 bases and J lost 6 bases. The CDR3 sequence: CASSESPSGGAANEQFF. The CDR3 bases are TGTGCCAGCAGTGAATCGCCTAGCGGGGGTGCGGCCAATGAGCAGTTCTTC.

The genes are TRBV9 and TRBJ1-1; D is perhaps TRBD1 (5 bases). This CDR3 comprises 16 residues. Trimming removed 5 bases from V and 4 bases from J, with 21 bases in between. Germline loops: CDR1 SGDLS, CDR2 YYNGEE. The CDR3 reads CASSVTGPPTPTEAFF. The CDR3 nucleotides read TGTGCCAGCAGTGTAACGGGGCCCCCCACCCCCACTGAAGCTTTCTTT.

This clone was observed a few times. The V and J genes are TRBV9 and TRBJ1-4; D gene uncertain. V was trimmed by 2 bases and J by 8 bases, leaving 10 bases between them. Germline values: CDR1 SGDLS, CDR2 YYNGEE. The CDR3 consists of 13 residues. DNA for the CDR3: TGTGCCAGCAGCGTCAGGTTAAACGAAAAACTGTTTTTT. Translated: CASSVRLNEKLFF.

The chain links TRBV28 to TRBJ1-3; TRBD1 is a possible D gene (5 bases). V was cut by 6 bases and J by 4 bases, with 13 bases left in between. The CDR3 consists of 14 residues. Germline V gene lookup returns CDR1 MDHEN and CDR2 SYDVKM. This CDR3 reads CASSVSTDGNTIYF. As DNA, the CDR3 is TGTGCCAGCAGCGTATCGACAGACGGAAACACCATATATTTT.

J is TRBJ2-1 and V is TRBV5-1; 8 bases map to TRBD2. The CDR3 has 14 amino acids. V lost 3 bases and J lost 8; bases outside the gene matches: 7. Germline V gene sequence: CDR1 SGHRS, CDR2 YFSETQ. CDR3 in amino acids: CASSSLSGGDEQFF. CDR3 nucleotide sequence: TGCGCCAGCAGCTCTTTGTCCGGGGGGGATGAGCAGTTCTTC. The full variable domain, with the rest looked up from reference TRBV5-1 and TRBJ2-1, is KAGVTQTPRYLIKTRGQQVTLSCSPISGHRSVSWYQQTPGQGLQFLFEYFSETQRNKGNFPGRFSGRQFSNSRSEMNVSTLELGDSALYLCASSSLSGGDEQFFGPGTRLTVL.

The rearrangement links TRBV6-6 to TRBJ1-2; D may be TRBD1 (6 bases). V shed 2 bases and J shed 2 bases, with 9 bases lying between them. This CDR3 contains 14 residues. The germline CDR1 and CDR2 sequences are MNHNY and SVGAGI (reference sequence). The CDR3 loop is CASSYAGQNYGYTF. DNA of the CDR3: TGTGCCAGCAGTTACGCAGGACAGAACTATGGCTACACCTTC.

This chain uses TRBV28 with TRBJ2-7, with D possibly matching TRBD2 (5 bases). This CDR3 contains 13 residues. The germline V gene has CDR1 MDHEN and CDR2 SYDVKM. The V and J ends lost 2 bases and 8 bases respectively, with 13 bases between them. Written as DNA, the CDR3 is TGTGCCAGCAGTTTAGCGGGTAAAATGAAGCAGTACTTC. It yields the protein CASSLAGKMKQYF. The full variable domain, in which reference TRBV28 and TRBJ2-7 provide the parts outside the CDR3, is DVKVTQSSRYLVKRTGEKVFLECVQDMDHENMFWYRQDPGLGLRLIYFSYDVKMKEKGDIPEGYSVSREKKERFSLILESASTNQTSMYLCASSLAGKMKQYFGPGTRLTVT.

This clone appeared a single time. The rearrangement links TRBV5-4 to TRBJ1-2, with TRBD1 matching over 7 bases. The germline V gene has CDR1 SGHNT and CDR2 YYREEE (reference sequence). The CDR3 runs to 13 residues. The V segment lost 0 bases and the J segment 7 bases; nucleotides outside the gene matches: 3. CDR3 amino acids: CASSLEGGVGYTF. The CDR3 DNA follows: TGTGCCAGCAGCTTGGAAGGGGGCGTTGGCTACACCTTC.

This clone was counted a single time. The genes are TRBV7-3 and TRBJ2-5, with TRBD2 identical over 11 bases. The CDR3 spans 15 residues. Germline CDR1 and CDR2: SGHTA and FQGTGA. The junction had 3 bases not matched to a gene; V was cut back by 2 bases and J by 4 bases. For the CDR3, the DNA is TGTGCCAGCAGCTTATCGGGACTAGCGGCAGAGACCCAGTACTTC. Protein sequence: CASSLSGLAAETQYF. The whole variable domain, remainder taken from reference TRBV7-3 and TRBJ2-5, is GAGVSQTPSNKVTEKGKYVELRCDPISGHTALYWYRQSLGQGPEFLIYFQGTGAADDSGLPNDRFFAVRPEGSVSTLKIQRTERGDSAVYLCASSLSGLAAETQYFGPGTRLLVL.

This chain connects TRBV11-2 to TRBJ1-1; D not resolved. Germline V gene sequence: CDR1 SGHAT, CDR2 FQNNGV. Trimming cost V 5 bases and J 0 bases, with 13 bases left between them. The CDR3 sequence is 15 residues long. The chain's CDR3 is CASSPLGSVNTEAFF. The CDR3 DNA sequence: TGTGCCAGCAGCCCCCTAGGATCGGTGAACACTGAAGCTTTCTTT.

The chain has TRBV15 and TRBJ2-1; D is undetermined. Germline CDR1 is LNHNV and CDR2 is YYDKDF (reference sequence). Trimming pared 4 bases from V and 3 bases from J, leaving 10 bases between. The CDR3 sequence is 14 residues long. DNA of the CDR3: TGTGCCACCAGCATGGATCTAGGCTACAATGAGCAGTTCTTC. Protein product: CATSMDLGYNEQFF.

This clone was seen a handful of times. This chain connects TRBV14 to TRBJ1-2; D gene uncertain. The ends were cut back, 0 bases at V and 5 bases at J, with 13 bases in the middle. Germline CDR1 SGHDN, CDR2 FVKESK. CDR3 length equals 15 residues. CDR3 sequence: CASSQDTRTPYGYTF. The CDR3 region has the DNA TGTGCCAGCAGCCAAGATACCCGTACCCCATATGGCTACACCTTC.

This rearrangement joins TRBV5-8 to TRBJ2-7; the D gene is possibly TRBD1 (5 bases). The CDR3 is 17 amino acids. Germline V gene sequence: CDR1 SGHTS, CDR2 YDEGEE. The germline V and J ends were trimmed by 1 base and 3 bases, with 20 bases remaining between them. The CDR3 here is CASSLNGRAGNFYEQYF. The CDR3 region has the DNA TGTGCCAGCAGCTTGAATGGTAGGGCAGGGAACTTCTACGAGCAGTACTTC. The variable domain in full, completed from reference TRBV5-8 and TRBJ2-7, reads EAGVTQSPTHLIKTRGQQATLRCSPISGHTSVYWYQQALGLGLQFLLWYDEGEERNRGNFPPRFSGRQFPNYSSELNVNALELEDSALYLCASSLNGRAGNFYEQYFGPGTRLTVT.

This clone was seen once. This sequence joins TRBV5-8 and TRBJ2-5, with 12 bases that match TRBD2. With V trimmed by 1 base and J by 5 bases, 12 bases remained unmatched. This CDR3 is 18 amino acids long. The germline CDR1 and CDR2 sequences are SGHTS and YDEGEE. CDR3 loop: CASSLSASGRAVGETQYF. CDR3 DNA sequence: TGTGCCAGCAGCTTGTCGGCTAGCGGGAGGGCCGTCGGCGAGACCCAGTACTTC.

The chain couples TRBV6-5 to TRBJ2-7; D ambiguous. Per the germline V gene, CDR1 is MNHEY and CDR2 is SVGAGI. V was shortened by 0 bases and J by 4 bases, with 13 bases between the two germline ends. The CDR3 loop spans 15 amino acids. The CDR3 bases are TGTGCCAGCAGTTACTCCGGCACGCTTACATACGAGCAGTACTTC. It yields the protein CASSYSGTLTYEQYF.

This clone was counted once. The identical CDR3 is also encoded by other nucleotide sequences in the sample. The chain couples TRBV28 to TRBJ2-7; 10 bases line up with TRBD1. The V gene's germline CDR1 is MDHEN and CDR2 SYDVKM. The CDR3 extends over 14 amino acids. V lost 5 bases and J lost 3; bases outside the gene matches: 4. The CDR3, as DNA: TGTGCCAGCAGTCCGGGGACAGGGGTCTACGAGCAGTACTTC. Translated, it gives CASSPGTGVYEQYF.

With respect to this clone: One end of the junction varies from germline; a read error may be responsible. V usage is TRBV28 and J usage is TRBJ1-2; possibly TRBD1 for D (5 bases). This CDR3 has 12 residues. CDR1 and CDR2 from the germline V gene are MDHEN and SYDVKM. Here the CDR3 reads CASGRQKDGSTF. The CDR3 DNA is TGTGCCAGCGGTAGACAGAAAGATGGCTCCACCTTC.

In the case of this clone: Other DNA sequences within the sample encode an identical CDR3. The V and J genes are TRBV7-3 and TRBJ2-2; 7 positions match TRBD1. The CDR3 loop spans 15 amino acids. The trim removed 4 bases at V and 2 bases at J, leaving 4 bases unmatched. The V gene's germline CDR1 is SGHTA and CDR2 FQGTGA. CDR3 DNA sequence: TGTGCCAGCAGCTCACGACAGGGCAACACCGGGGAGCTGTTTTTT. Translated, it gives CASSSRQGNTGELFF.

Note on this clone: One end of the junction fails to match germline, which may point to a read error. V gene TRBV5-6 combines with J gene TRBJ1-1; no clear D gene. Looked up from germline, CDR1 is SGHDT and CDR2 is YYEEEE. The CDR3 has 13 residues. The DNA of the CDR3 is TGTGCCAGCAGCTTGGATCGGAACGCTGAAGCTTTCTTT. It is translated as CASSLDRNAEAFF.

The sample holds a few counts of this clone. The rearrangement joins TRBV29-1 to TRBJ1-1; a weak D match, TRBD1 (6 bases). V was cut by 3 bases and J by 1 base, with 15 bases left in between. This CDR3 has 15 amino acids. Germline V gives CDR1 SQVTM, CDR2 ANQGSEA. The CDR3 nucleotides are TGCAGCGTTGACGGACAGCGACAAACGAACACTGAAGCTTTCTTT. Translating it yields CSVDGQRQTNTEAFF. Based on the CDR3 plus reference TRBV29-1 and TRBJ1-1, the full variable domain is SAVISQKPSRDICQRGTSLTIQCQVDSQVTMMFWYRQQPGQSLTLIATANQGSEATYESGFVIDKFPISRPNLTFSTLTVSNMSPEDSSIYLCSVDGQRQTNTEAFFGQGTRLTVV.

This chain connects TRBV7-9 to TRBJ1-4, with 7 nucleotides matching TRBD1. The V segment lost 1 base and the J segment 10 bases; nucleotides outside the gene matches: 9. This CDR3 is built from 15 residues. Germline CDR1 reads SEHNR; CDR2 reads FQNEAQ (reference sequence). CDR3 protein: CASSLGSTGRTKLFF. CDR3 bases: TGTGCCAGCAGCTTAGGATCGACAGGGCGGACAAAACTGTTTTTT.

The genes are TRBV28 and TRBJ2-7, with 9 bases matching TRBD2. Germline CDR1 reads MDHEN; CDR2 reads SYDVKM. This CDR3 spans 16 amino acids. V dropped 8 bases and J dropped 1; count of bases not matched to a gene: 12. The CDR3 DNA reads TGTGCCAGCTACCCTAGCGGGACCCCTCTATCCTACGAGCAGTACTTC. Translating it yields CASYPSGTPLSYEQYF.

The V gene is TRBV5-4, the J gene TRBJ2-7; D is ambiguous. Germline V CDR1 and CDR2: SGHNT, YYREEE (reference sequence). The ends were cut back, 6 bases at V and 3 bases at J, with 16 bases in the middle. The length of the CDR3 is 14 residues. CDR3: CASTSPGSSYEQYF. Written as DNA, the CDR3 is TGTGCCAGCACCTCCCCCGGCAGCAGCTACGAGCAGTACTTC.

The chain joins TRBV29-1 to TRBJ1-1; unclear D gene. The CDR3 contains 14 residues. V lost 7 bases and J 0 bases, leaving 15 bases between the germline ends. Germline V gene data show CDR1 as SQVTM and CDR2 as ANQGSEA. The CDR3 DNA reads as TGCAGCGGGGCCTTGGACGGGTTGAACACTGAAGCTTTCTTT. Translated: CSGALDGLNTEAFF.

V gene TRBV5-1 combines with J gene TRBJ1-3, with no clear D. Germline loops: CDR1 SGHRS, CDR2 YFSETQ. Trimming stripped 7 bases from V and 0 bases from J, with 11 bases between. The CDR3 totals 14 residues. The CDR3 DNA is TGCGCCAGCGGAGACGTCGCCTCTGGAAACACCATATATTTT. Translation: CASGDVASGNTIYF.